This entry lists 2 T cell receptor beta chains sequenced from one sample in a study of T cell changes during pregnancy in multiple sclerosis. Profiling relied on immunoSEQ multiplex PCR, and the TCRdb table lists in-frame clones only, not all of them. The sample has about 72,000 clones; around 90% are singletons. Source: peripheral blood, taken in the first trimester of pregnancy. These receptor sequences come from a female donor in good health, enrolled as a control in a pregnancy study.

The rearrangement joins TRBV7-6 to TRBJ2-1, with 13 positions matching TRBD2. CDR3 size: 16 residues. Germline V CDR1 and CDR2: SGHVS, FNYEAQ. The V and J ends lost 2 bases and 8 bases, in that order; junction bases with no gene match: 6. CDR3 sequence: CASSLRTSGSRDEQFF. The CDR3 DNA reads TGTGCCAGCAGCTTACGGACTAGCGGGAGTAGAGATGAGCAGTTCTTC.

The chain combines TRBV7-9 with TRBJ2-1; weak D call: TRBD1 (5 bases). This CDR3 contains 14 residues. V gave up 3 bases and J gave up 3 bases, with 9 bases separating them. CDR1 is SEHNR and CDR2 is FQNEAQ in the germline V gene (reference sequence). CDR3 coding DNA: TGTGCCAGCAGCTTCCCAGACAGCTACAATGAGCAGTTCTTC. Translated: CASSFPDSYNEQFF. The full variable domain, with the rest looked up from reference TRBV7-9 and TRBJ2-1, is DTGVSQNPRHKITKRGQNVTFRCDPISEHNRLYWYRQTLGQGPEFLTYFQNEAQLEKSRLLSDRFSAERPKGSFSTLEIQRTEQGDSAMYLCASSFPDSYNEQFFGPGTRLTVL.